This is a list of T cell receptor beta chains from one sample in a study of blood T cell repertoires in COVID-19. Sequenced by immunoSEQ multiplex PCR; TCRdb stores in-frame clones only, minus some. This table holds 230,000 or so clones, about 87% found once. The sequencing sample was made of PBMCs or T cells enriched from blood (not recorded which). The receptors originated from a young woman who had recovered from COVID-19. The CDR3 runs from the conserved cysteine through the conserved F or W. The D gene is left open where the match is weak. The size of a clone is reported for some rows only, either as once, few or many, or as a class for expanded clones.

d_gene	abundance	j_gene	v_gene	CDR3aa
-	-	TRBJ2-7	TRBV5-4	CASSLIGAGPGEQYF
TRBD1	-	TRBJ2-1	TRBV7-3	CASSSQETGVNEQFF
TRBD1	-	TRBJ1-1	TRBV7-9	CASSNRGRSTEAFF
TRBD1	-	TRBJ1-1	TRBV5-1	CASSFKQGAKGTEAFF
-	-	TRBJ1-5	TRBV11-2	CASSLGRGSSNQPQHF
TRBD1	few	TRBJ2-7	TRBV6-5	CASNWDRAQGYEQYF
TRBD2	-	TRBJ2-1	TRBV5-1	CASSLEGAAGGLNEQFF
TRBD1	-	TRBJ1-2	TRBV9	CASSTGLTGSRYGYTF
-	-	TRBJ2-7	TRBV6-5	CASSYGQHRRYEQYF
-	-	TRBJ2-7	TRBV5-4	CASSLLWGGFEQYF
TRBD1	-	TRBJ1-2	TRBV7-2	CASSPSGTGGDGYTF
TRBD2	-	TRBJ2-3	TRBV9	CASSPTSGGADTQYF
TRBD1	-	TRBJ2-7	TRBV4-1	CASSRGHQGADEQYF
TRBD1	few	TRBJ2-2	TRBV5-1	CASSLRDRATGELFF
-	-	TRBJ2-3	TRBV3-1/TRBV3-2	CASSHRWTVGSDTQYF
-	-	TRBJ1-1	TRBV4-3	CASSQGGLNTEAFF
-	-	TRBJ2-3	TRBV9	CASSVDPENYGHTDTQYF
TRBD2	-	TRBJ2-2	TRBV9	CASSAAGGNTGELFF
-	-	TRBJ1-2	TRBV9	CASSTTGQKANYGYTF
-	-	TRBJ1-1	TRBV5-6	CASSFGQFEAFF
-	-	TRBJ1-2	TRBV3-1/TRBV3-2	CASSQGRRVNYGYTF
-	few	TRBJ2-7	TRBV15	CATSPVEVSYEQYF
-	-	TRBJ2-7	TRBV6-2/TRBV6-3	CASSPLPYEQYF
TRBD2	-	TRBJ2-1	TRBV7-3	CASSSPPAGGPGEQFF
TRBD1	-	TRBJ1-1	TRBV7-2	CASSLVTGEMNTEAFF
TRBD1	-	TRBJ1-2	TRBV5-6	CASSLGQGGYTF
-	-	TRBJ2-2	TRBV19	CATVRREDTGELFF
TRBD2	-	TRBJ2-3	TRBV11-1	CASSLGLAGGRYF
TRBD1	-	TRBJ2-7	TRBV5-6	CASSQGQSFYEQYF
-	-	TRBJ1-4	TRBV25-1	CASSESGGNEKLFF
-	-	TRBJ1-5	TRBV7-2	CASGVGGGVGNQPQHF
-	-	TRBJ1-1	TRBV9	CASSVGGEEKAFF
-	-	TRBJ1-2	TRBV7-3	CASSLTGGAHGYTF
TRBD2	-	TRBJ2-1	TRBV7-9	CASSLDGLAGGREQFF
TRBD2	-	TRBJ2-7	TRBV7-2	CASSLASGGPYEQYF
-	-	TRBJ2-7	TRBV18	CASSPPRGSSLEQYF
TRBD1	-	TRBJ2-6	TRBV7-9	CASSVGQDFLFTGANVLTF
-	-	TRBJ2-1	TRBV7-2	CASSLRTARDEQFF
-	once	TRBJ1-3	TRBV27	CASSDSLSGNTIYF
-	-	TRBJ2-7	TRBV12-2	CASRLCVGDRGKHEQYF